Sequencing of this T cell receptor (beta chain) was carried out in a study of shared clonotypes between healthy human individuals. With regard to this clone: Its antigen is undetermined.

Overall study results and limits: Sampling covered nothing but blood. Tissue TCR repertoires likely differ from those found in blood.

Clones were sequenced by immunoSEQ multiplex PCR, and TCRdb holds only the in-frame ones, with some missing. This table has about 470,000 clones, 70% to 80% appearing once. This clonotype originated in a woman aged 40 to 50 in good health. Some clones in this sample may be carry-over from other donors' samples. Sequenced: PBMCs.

This chain's CDR3 is CSVEEVATDTQYF. CDR3 nucleotides: TGCAGCGTTGAAGAGGTGGCCACAGATACGCAGTATTTT. The chain is built from TRBV29-1 and TRBJ2-3; D gene ambiguous. The CDR3 runs 13 residues. Trimming removed 0 bases at V and 2 bases at J, with 6 bases between. Germline V CDR1 and CDR2: SQVTM, ANQGSEA.